This section outlines one T cell receptor beta chain sequence together with its context. These data are taken from a study of T cell responses to AZD1222 COVID-19 vaccine. Sequencing was performed with immunoSEQ multiplex PCR; in TCRdb, only in-frame clones are kept and a portion is missing. The sample carries around 72,000 clones, 65% to 90% recorded once. Germline assignment: CDR1 SGHRS and CDR2 YFSETQ. CDR3 length equals 15 residues. Trimming cost V 3 bases and J 2 bases; bases outside gene matches: 5. Here the sequenced sample was peripheral blood, taken on day 0 of AZD1222 vaccination. This rearrangement joins TRBV5-1 to TRBJ1-2, with TRBD1 matching over 9 bases. The TCR comes from an adult in good health. The CDR3 here is CASSWGQGANYGYTF. The DNA for the CDR3 is TGCGCCAGCAGCTGGGGACAGGGCGCGAACTATGGCTACACCTTC.